These 28 T cell receptor beta chains were all obtained from the same sample, sequenced in a study of graft-versus-host responses after intestinal transplantation. Their cognate antigens are unknown. The method was immunoSEQ multiplex PCR; TCRdb's version includes in-frame clones alone and lacks a portion of them. The table includes approximately 79,000 clones, about four fifths detected once. The sample here was unstimulated CD4+ T cells sorted from spleen or lymph node cells, taken before intestinal transplant. The receptors were sampled from a human donor who received an intestinal transplant.

V is TRBV29-1 and J is TRBJ1-2; D is possibly TRBD1 (5 bases). The CDR3 loop spans 13 amino acids. Looked up from germline, CDR1 is SQVTM and CDR2 is ANQGSEA. V gave up 7 bases and J gave up 5 bases, with 17 bases separating them. Here the CDR3 DNA reads TGCAGCGCCCCCCAGGGCGGCATTTATGGCTACACCTTC. Protein product: CSAPQGGIYGYTF.

This chain joins TRBV25-1 and TRBJ2-7, with 7 bases fitting TRBD1. Looked up from germline, CDR1 is MGHDK and CDR2 is SYGVNS. The CDR3 sequence is 14 residues long. Trimming took 4 bases from V and 5 from J; bases not matched to a gene: 8. This CDR3 reads CASSGTGSPNEQYF. The DNA of the CDR3 is TGTGCCAGCAGTGGGACAGGTTCCCCCAACGAGCAGTACTTC.

The chain recombines TRBV6-5 with TRBJ1-5; D perhaps matches TRBD1 (6 bases). The CDR3 runs to 14 residues. With 5 bases removed from V and 3 bases from J, the gap between germline ends came to 11 bases. The germline CDR1 and CDR2 sequences are MNHEY and SVGAGI. CDR3 protein: CASSVDSLNQPQHF. The CDR3 nucleotides read TGTGCCAGCAGTGTGGACAGCCTCAATCAGCCCCAGCATTTT.

The chain links TRBV9 to TRBJ2-3; 9 nucleotides line up with TRBD2. The germline gives CDR1 SGDLS, CDR2 YYNGEE. V gave up 2 bases and J gave up 2 bases; unmatched junction bases: 3. The CDR3 is 15 residues long. CDR3 region: CASSVGTSHTDTQYF. CDR3 DNA sequence: TGTGCCAGCAGCGTCGGGACTAGCCACACAGATACGCAGTATTTT.

This clone showed up just a few times. The genes are TRBV28 and TRBJ2-5; D may be TRBD1 (5 bases). CDR1 and CDR2 from the germline V gene are MDHEN and SYDVKM. The CDR3 runs 15 residues. Trimming stripped 5 bases from V and 2 bases from J, with 15 bases between. CDR3 loop: CASSGFGRAQETQYF. In DNA form, the CDR3 reads TGTGCCAGCAGTGGATTCGGCAGGGCGCAAGAGACCCAGTACTTC.

CDR3: CASSLENYEQYF. As DNA, the CDR3 is TGTGCCAGCAGCCTTGAGAACTACGAGCAGTACTTC. The chain couples TRBV28 to TRBJ2-7; D not certain. The CDR3 is 12 residues long. Germline V gives CDR1 MDHEN, CDR2 SYDVKM. V dropped 6 bases and J dropped 3 bases, with 9 bases sitting between them. Drawing the rest from reference TRBV28 and TRBJ2-7, the complete variable domain is DVKVTQSSRYLVKRTGEKVFLECVQDMDHENMFWYRQDPGLGLRLIYFSYDVKMKEKGDIPEGYSVSREKKERFSLILESASTNQTSMYLCASSLENYEQYFGPGTRLTVT.

With respect to this clone: The junction and the germline gene differ at one end; a read error may be behind it. The sample has other DNA sequences that encode this CDR3 too. This sequence joins TRBV5-1 and TRBJ2-3; 7 nucleotides match TRBD2. The CDR3 runs to 14 residues. Per germline, CDR1 SGHRS and CDR2 YFSETQ. CDR3: CASTRGGSTDTQYF. DNA for the CDR3: TGCGCCAGCACAAGGGGCGGGAGCACGGATACGCAGTATTTT.

The chain links TRBV28 to TRBJ2-5, with 7 bases lining up with TRBD2. With V trimmed by 5 bases and J by 5 bases, 14 bases remained unmatched. The CDR3 is made up of 16 amino acids. CDR1 MDHEN and CDR2 SYDVKM come from the germline V gene. The CDR3: CASSPRAGGNRETQYF. The DNA of the CDR3 is TGTGCCAGCAGTCCCCGAGCCGGGGGGAATAGGGAGACCCAGTACTTC.

The rearrangement links TRBV11-2 to TRBJ2-7; a weak D match, TRBD1 (6 bases). The CDR3 covers 15 residues. V lost 3 bases and J lost 2, with 14 bases in between. CDR1 SGHAT and CDR2 FQNNGV come from the germline V gene. For the CDR3, the DNA is TGTGCCAGCAGCTTTGGGCGGACAGCCGCCTACGAGCAGTACTTC. Its translation: CASSFGRTAAYEQYF.

V gene TRBV28 combines with J gene TRBJ2-7, with 7 bases matching TRBD2. V lost 10 bases to trimming and J lost 2 bases; unmatched junction nucleotides: 8. Germline CDR1 MDHEN, CDR2 SYDVKM. This CDR3 region has 13 residues. The CDR3 nucleotides read TGTGCCACCCTTAGCGGGTTACCCTACGAGCAGTACTTC. It codes for CATLSGLPYEQYF.

The chain combines TRBV19 with TRBJ2-1, with 10 bases aligning to TRBD1. Germline values: CDR1 LNHDA, CDR2 SQIVND (reference sequence). This CDR3 is built from 16 residues. J gave up 0 bases and V 4 bases, and 3 bases lay outside the gene matches. This CDR3 is CASSTTGGSSYNEQFF. In DNA, the CDR3 is TGTGCCAGTAGTACGACAGGGGGCAGCTCCTACAATGAGCAGTTCTTC.

The rearrangement joins TRBV27 to TRBJ1-5; 7 bases fit TRBD1. This CDR3 spans 17 amino acids. Trimming took 5 bases from V and 4 from J; bases not matched to a gene: 14. Germline V lookup: CDR1 MNHEY, CDR2 SMNVEV (reference sequence). The CDR3 sequence is CASSRTGFPEGNQPQHF. The CDR3 nucleotides read TGTGCCAGCAGTAGGACAGGTTTTCCCGAAGGTAATCAGCCCCAGCATTTT.

This chain uses TRBV5-1 with TRBJ1-1, with D unresolved. Germline CDR1 SGHRS, CDR2 YFSETQ. This CDR3 spans 15 amino acids. Trimming took off 4 bases at V and 7 bases at J, with 20 bases between the two ends. CDR3 residues: CASSHMLGRSSEAFF. The CDR3, as DNA: TGCGCCAGCAGCCACATGTTGGGCAGGTCAAGTGAAGCTTTCTTT.

The chain combines TRBV5-4 with TRBJ2-3, with D tentatively TRBD2 (6 bases). CDR1 SGHNT and CDR2 YYREEE come from the germline V gene (reference sequence). Between the trimmed V and J ends, which lost 0 bases and 1 base, there was a span of 15 bases. The CDR3 is made up of 17 amino acids. The CDR3 DNA is TGTGCCAGCAGCTTGGTAGGGCCTCCTAGCGGCACAGATACGCAGTATTTT. Translation gives CASSLVGPPSGTDTQYF.

The chain has TRBV18 and TRBJ1-2, with 7 bases fitting TRBD1. V trimming: 2 bases; J trimming: 8 bases; junction bases outside the gene matches: 14. This CDR3 spans 16 amino acids. The V gene's germline CDR1 is KGHSH and CDR2 LQKENI. Here the CDR3 DNA reads TGTGCCAGCTCACCAAACCTCGAGGCAGGGGGAGGCGGCTACACCTTC. Amino acids: CASSPNLEAGGGGYTF.

The chain carries TRBV9 and TRBJ1-4; TRBD1 matches at 8 bases. The V and J ends lost 0 bases and 3 bases, in that order; junction bases with no gene match: 7. The CDR3 covers 17 residues. CDR1 SGDLS and CDR2 YYNGEE come from the germline V gene. CDR3 nucleotide sequence: TGTGCCAGCAGCGTAGGCCTCGGACAGGGAGCTAATGAAAAACTGTTTTTT. It encodes CASSVGLGQGANEKLFF.

The chain uses TRBV14 and TRBJ2-7; 7 bases are shared with TRBD1. The CDR3 is 16 residues long. Germline V gives CDR1 SGHDN, CDR2 FVKESK. V trimming: 3 bases; J trimming: 6 bases; junction bases outside the gene matches: 14. CDR3 region: CASSHLVRGRLGEQYF. CDR3 DNA: TGTGCCAGCAGCCACCTCGTGAGGGGGCGGTTGGGCGAGCAGTACTTC.

This clone was found many times. The J gene is TRBJ2-7, the V gene TRBV5-6; 10 positions match TRBD2. Germline trimming cut 5 bases from V and 3 bases from J; bases unmatched to any gene: 8. The germline V gene encodes CDR1 SGHDT and CDR2 YYEEEE. CDR3 length equals 15 residues. CDR3 DNA: TGTGCCAGCAGTGAACCTGGACTAGCGGTCTACGAGCAGTACTTC. This sequence encodes CASSEPGLAVYEQYF. The full variable domain, completed using reference TRBV5-6 and TRBJ2-7, is DAGVTQSPTHLIKTRGQQVTLRCSPKSGHDTVSWYQQALGQGPQFIFQYYEEEERQRGNFPDRFSGHQFPNYSSELNVNALLLGDSALYLCASSEPGLAVYEQYFGPGTRLTVT.

This clone was detected a few times. J is TRBJ2-1 and V is TRBV19; 7 nucleotides agree with TRBD2. The CDR3 is 16 amino acids. Trimming cost V 6 bases and J 2 bases; bases outside gene matches: 10. In germline, CDR1 is LNHDA, CDR2 SQIVND (reference sequence). CDR3 DNA: TGTGCCAGTAGCCCTTCTGGGACTATGACCTACAATGAGCAGTTCTTC. The encoded protein is CASSPSGTMTYNEQFF.

V gene TRBV30 combines with J gene TRBJ2-2; 9 bases agree with TRBD1. The CDR3 length is 15 residues. V dropped 1 base and J dropped 5; count of bases not matched to a gene: 5. Germline loops: CDR1 GTSNPN, CDR2 SVGIG (reference sequence). The CDR3 loop reads CAWSARDRVTGELFF. In nucleotides, the CDR3 is TGTGCCTGGAGTGCTCGGGACAGGGTGACCGGGGAGCTGTTTTTT.

This rearrangement joins TRBV5-6 to TRBJ2-7, with 7 bases fitting TRBD1. The V and J ends lost 5 bases and 2 bases, in that order; junction bases with no gene match: 16. This CDR3 has 17 amino acids. Germline values: CDR1 SGHDT, CDR2 YYEEEE. The CDR3 DNA follows: TGTGCCAGCAGACGGGGCTCCCCGGGACAGTTTCCCTACGAGCAGTACTTC. Translating it yields CASRRGSPGQFPYEQYF.

The V call is TRBV18, the J call TRBJ2-7; 11 nucleotides match TRBD1. J lost 5 bases, V lost 6 bases, and 12 bases had no gene match. Per germline, CDR1 KGHSH and CDR2 LQKENI. This CDR3 is built from 16 residues. The DNA of the CDR3 is TGTGCCAGCTCCCCGAATATCGGACAGGGGGCGGACGAGCAGTACTTC. Translating gives CASSPNIGQGADEQYF.

The chain joins TRBV27 to TRBJ2-5; 10 bases align to TRBD2. From germline, CDR1 is MNHEY and CDR2 SMNVEV (reference sequence). V was pared by 2 bases and J by 2 bases, with 5 bases of the junction left unmatched. This CDR3 has 16 residues. The chain's CDR3 is CASSLRLAGAQETQYF. CDR3 coding DNA: TGTGCCAGCAGTTTACGGCTAGCGGGAGCTCAAGAGACCCAGTACTTC.

The gene calls are TRBV10-3 and TRBJ2-4; 8 positions match TRBD2. The V segment lost 3 bases and the J segment 9 bases; nucleotides outside the gene matches: 13. The CDR3 sequence is 16 residues long. The germline V gene has CDR1 ENHRY and CDR2 SYGVKD. As DNA, the CDR3 is TGTGCCATCAGTGAAGGGATAGCGGGGACTTACGGCATTCAGTACTTC. Protein sequence: CAISEGIAGTYGIQYF.

The chain recombines TRBV28 with TRBJ1-5; D is unclear. Germline V gene sequence: CDR1 MDHEN, CDR2 SYDVKM. V lost 1 base, J lost 3 bases, and 13 bases lay in between. This CDR3 has 16 amino acids. Here the CDR3 reads CASSLSAGVNNQPQHF. CDR3 in DNA: TGTGCCAGCAGTTTATCCGCCGGGGTTAACAATCAGCCCCAGCATTTT. Variable domain in full (rest from reference TRBV28 and TRBJ1-5): DVKVTQSSRYLVKRTGEKVFLECVQDMDHENMFWYRQDPGLGLRLIYFSYDVKMKEKGDIPEGYSVSREKKERFSLILESASTNQTSMYLCASSLSAGVNNQPQHFGDGTRLSIL.

The chain couples TRBV2 to TRBJ1-2, with 9 nucleotides matching TRBD1. The germline gives CDR1 SNHLY, CDR2 FYNNEI. V was pared by 8 bases and J by 4 bases, with 8 bases of the junction left unmatched. This CDR3 is built from 14 residues. The CDR3 nucleotides are TGTGCCAGCCTCCGGGACAGGGATTTCTATGGCTACACCTTC. Protein sequence: CASLRDRDFYGYTF.

The chain joins TRBV7-9 to TRBJ2-3; D remains unclear. Germline CDR1 is SEHNR and CDR2 is FQNEAQ (reference sequence). The V end was cut by 1 base, the J end by 8 bases, with 13 bases between. This CDR3 is built from 14 residues. In DNA, the CDR3 is TGTGCCAGCAGCTTAGGAGACCTCTCGGGTACGCAGTATTTT. Amino acid sequence: CASSLGDLSGTQYF.

The chain couples TRBV28 to TRBJ2-5, with D tentatively TRBD1 (6 bases). The ends were cut back, 2 bases at V and 5 bases at J, with 12 bases in the middle. Germline values: CDR1 MDHEN, CDR2 SYDVKM. The CDR3 has 14 amino acids. CDR3 coding DNA: TGTGCCAGCAGTTTACAGGGGTCGGTGGAGACCCAGTACTTC. As protein: CASSLQGSVETQYF.